This T cell receptor (beta chain) was captured in a study of human T cells and chemical hapten exposure. Concerning this clonotype itself: It may be a read error: a sequence one base away is much more abundant.

TCRdb analysed the RACE reads with MiXCR anew, one entry per CDR3 protein. The sample includes approximately 86,000 distinct CDR3 sequences, approximately 11% seen only once; the top ten take around 1.1%. The CDR3 has 13 amino acids. The V and J ends lost 5 bases and 2 bases respectively, with 10 bases between them. Germline V lookup: CDR1 ENHRY, CDR2 SYGVKD. Noted time point: patch test 3, about 24 weeks after DPC sensitization. Specified treatment: therapeutic diphenylcyclopropenone sensitization with weekly scalp DPC. The rearrangement joins TRBV10-3 to TRBJ2-7; D perhaps matches TRBD1 (5 bases). The clonotype was recovered from a woman aged 25 to 39 with alopecia areata. Some clones in this sample may be carry-over from other donors' samples. The sample here was whole blood, taken in connection with sensitization to the hapten diphenylcyclopropenone (DPC). The CDR3 spells CAISQDMTYEQYV. The DNA of the CDR3 is TGTGCCATCAGTCAGGACATGACCTACGAGCAGTACGTC.